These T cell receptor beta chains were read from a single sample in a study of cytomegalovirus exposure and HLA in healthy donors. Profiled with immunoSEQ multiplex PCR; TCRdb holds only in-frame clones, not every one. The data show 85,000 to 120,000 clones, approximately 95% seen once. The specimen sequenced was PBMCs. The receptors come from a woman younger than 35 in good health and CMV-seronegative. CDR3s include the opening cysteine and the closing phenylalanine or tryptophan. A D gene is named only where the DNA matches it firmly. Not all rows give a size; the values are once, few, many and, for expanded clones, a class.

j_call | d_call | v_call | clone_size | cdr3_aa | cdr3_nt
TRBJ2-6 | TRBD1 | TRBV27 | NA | CASSRRDRGTGANVLTF | TGTGCCAGCAGTCGACGGGACAGGGGAACCGGGGCCAACGTCCTGACTTTC
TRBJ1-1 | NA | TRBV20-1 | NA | CSARVADEAFF | TGCAGTGCTAGAGTGGCAGATGAAGCTTTCTTT
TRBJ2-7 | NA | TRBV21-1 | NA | CASSKALGDRVSYEQYF | TGTGCCAGCAGCAAAGCGCTGGGAGACAGGGTTTCCTACGAGCAGTACTTC
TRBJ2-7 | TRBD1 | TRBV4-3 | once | CASSQDSRGSSEQYF | TGCGCCAGCAGCCAAGATTCCAGGGGGTCGTCGGAGCAGTACTTC
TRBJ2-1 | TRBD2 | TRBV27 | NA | CASSLSLAGVGHNEQFF | TGTGCCAGCAGTTTATCGCTAGCGGGAGTGGGGCACAATGAGCAGTTCTTC
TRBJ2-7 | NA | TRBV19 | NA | CASSIYSRAEQYF | TGTGCCAGTAGTATCTATTCCAGGGCCGAGCAGTACTTC
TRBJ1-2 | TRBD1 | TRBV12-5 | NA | CASGQGQLYGYTF | TGTGCTAGTGGTCAGGGACAGCTCTATGGCTACACCTTC
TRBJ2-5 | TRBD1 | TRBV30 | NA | CAWSVTGTVRETQYF | TGTGCCTGGAGCGTGACAGGGACCGTCAGAGAGACCCAGTACTTC
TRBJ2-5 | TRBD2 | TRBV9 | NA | CASSVTGGLASTQYF | TGTGCCAGCAGCGTAACGGGCGGACTAGCCTCCACCCAGTACTTC
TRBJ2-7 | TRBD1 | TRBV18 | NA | CASSRGQGRYYEQYF | TGTGCCAGCTCCCGCGGACAGGGAAGGTACTACGAGCAGTACTTC
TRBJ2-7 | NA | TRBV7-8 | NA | CASSLAARTAHYEQYF | TGTGCCAGCAGCTTAGCGGCAAGGACAGCTCACTACGAGCAGTACTTC
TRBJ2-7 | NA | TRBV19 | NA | CASSPSRDSSYEQYF | TGTGCCAGTAGTCCCAGTCGGGATAGCTCCTACGAGCAGTACTTC
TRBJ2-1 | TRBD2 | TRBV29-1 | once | CSVKGLANEQFF | TGCAGCGTTAAGGGACTAGCGAATGAGCAGTTCTTC
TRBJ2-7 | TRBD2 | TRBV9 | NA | CASSEGLAGVSYEQYF | TGTGCCAGCAGCGAGGGACTAGCGGGAGTGTCCTACGAGCAGTACTTC
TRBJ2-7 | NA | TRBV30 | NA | CAWKGPSYEQYF | TGTGCCTGGAAGGGGCCATCCTACGAGCAGTACTTC
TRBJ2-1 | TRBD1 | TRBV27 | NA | CASSPKRPQGEFPYNEQFF | TGTGCCAGCAGTCCCAAACGCCCACAGGGGGAATTCCCCTACAATGAGCAGTTCTTC
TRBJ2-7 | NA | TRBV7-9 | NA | CASSPATAATPSSYEQYF | TGTGCCAGCAGCCCAGCGACGGCTGCGACTCCGAGCTCCTACGAGCAGTACTTC
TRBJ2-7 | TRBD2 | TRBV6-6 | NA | CASSYQEIAGVDQYF | TGTGCCAGCAGTTACCAAGAAATAGCGGGAGTGGATCAGTACTTC
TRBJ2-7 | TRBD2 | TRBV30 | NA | CAGQEFSGGVYEQYF | TGTGCCGGACAAGAGTTTAGCGGGGGAGTATACGAGCAGTACTTC
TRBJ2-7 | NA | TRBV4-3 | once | CASSQDSGTLSEQYF | TGCGCCAGCAGCCAAGATAGCGGCACACTGAGCGAGCAGTACTTC
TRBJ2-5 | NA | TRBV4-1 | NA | CASSQDRNELTQYF | TGCGCCAGCAGCCAAGACAGGAACGAGTTGACCCAGTACTTC
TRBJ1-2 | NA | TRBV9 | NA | CASTNRAVNGYTF | TGTGCCAGCACCAACCGCGCGGTTAATGGCTACACCTTC
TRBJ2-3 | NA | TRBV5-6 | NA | CASSPGPGKQYF | TGTGCCAGCAGCCCGGGCCCAGGGAAGCAGTATTTT
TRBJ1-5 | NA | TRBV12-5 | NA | CASGLGTRGSQPQHF | TGTGCTAGTGGTTTGGGGACTAGGGGCAGTCAGCCCCAGCATTTT
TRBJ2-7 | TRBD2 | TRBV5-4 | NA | CASSPGGPTYEQYF | TGTGCCAGCAGCCCGGGGGGGCCGACTTACGAGCAGTACTTC
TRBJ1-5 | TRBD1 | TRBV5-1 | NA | CASSRQGGNQPQHF | TGCGCCAGCAGCCGACAGGGGGGAAATCAGCCCCAGCATTTT
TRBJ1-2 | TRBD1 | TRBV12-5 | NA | CASGQGQGIYGYTF | TGTGCTAGTGGTCAAGGACAGGGAATCTATGGCTACACCTTC
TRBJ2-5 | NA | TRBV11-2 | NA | CASSQGPRETQYF | TGTGCCAGCAGCCAGGGCCCCCGGGAGACCCAGTACTTC
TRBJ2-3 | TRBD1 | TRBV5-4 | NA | CASSIAGGTDTQYF | TGTGCCAGCAGCATAGCAGGGGGTACAGATACGCAGTATTTT
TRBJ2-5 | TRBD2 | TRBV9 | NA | CASSSSGSQYF | TGTGCCAGCAGCTCTAGCGGGTCCCAGTACTTC
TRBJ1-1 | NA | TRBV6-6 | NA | CASSPFRSGTEAFF | TGTGCCAGCAGCCCCTTCAGGTCCGGCACTGAAGCTTTCTTT
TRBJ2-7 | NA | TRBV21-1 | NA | CASSKVRAGRSYEQYF | TGTGCCAGCAGCAAAGTTAGAGCAGGTCGGTCCTACGAGCAGTACTTC
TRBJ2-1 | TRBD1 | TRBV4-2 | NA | CASSHGQGTNEQFF | TGTGCCAGCAGCCACGGACAGGGTACAAATGAGCAGTTCTTC
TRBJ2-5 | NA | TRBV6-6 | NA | CASSYPWASAQETQYF | TGTGCCAGCAGTTACCCCTGGGCTAGCGCCCAAGAGACCCAGTACTTC
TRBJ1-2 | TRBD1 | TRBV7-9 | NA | CASSLTGEGGYTF | TGTGCCAGCAGCTTGACAGGGGAGGGGGGCTACACCTTC
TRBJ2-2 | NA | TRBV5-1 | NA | CASSLRDKLFF | TGCGCCAGCAGCTTACGGGACAAATTGTTTTTT
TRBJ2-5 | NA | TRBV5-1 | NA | CASSLSPIVQETQYF | TGCGCCAGCAGCTTATCCCCAATAGTCCAAGAGACCCAGTACTTC
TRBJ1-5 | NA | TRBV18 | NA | CASSPGGNQPQHF | TGTGCCAGCTCACCAGGGGGGAATCAGCCCCAGCATTTT
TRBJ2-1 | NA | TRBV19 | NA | CASKPKDRRVDEQFF | TGTGCCAGTAAACCTAAGGACCGCAGGGTCGATGAGCAGTTCTTC
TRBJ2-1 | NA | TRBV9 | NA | CASSVGSGYNEQFF | TGTGCCAGCAGCGTTGGTAGCGGCTACAATGAGCAGTTCTTC
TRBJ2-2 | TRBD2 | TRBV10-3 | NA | CAISESFSSGSPGELFF | TGTGCCATCAGTGAGTCGTTTTCTAGCGGGAGCCCCGGGGAGCTGTTTTTT
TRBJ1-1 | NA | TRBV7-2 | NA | CASSLYTEAFF | TGTGCCAGCAGCCTGTACACTGAAGCTTTCTTT
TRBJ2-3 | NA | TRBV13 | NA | CASSLGLPDTQYF | TGTGCCAGCAGCCTTGGACTACCAGATACGCAGTATTTT
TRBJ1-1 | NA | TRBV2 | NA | CASSRGSGTEAFF | TGTGCCAGCAGCAGGGGTTCGGGCACTGAAGCTTTCTTT
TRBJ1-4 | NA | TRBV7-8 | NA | CASSADRTWELFF | TGTGCCAGCAGCGCTGACAGGACATGGGAACTGTTTTTT
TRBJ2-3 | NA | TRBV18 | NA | CASSPGRSTDTQYF | TGTGCCAGCTCACCGGGCAGATCCACAGATACGCAGTATTTT
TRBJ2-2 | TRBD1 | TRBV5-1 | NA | CASSLGQGVWTGELFF | TGCGCCAGCAGCTTGGGTCAGGGGGTTTGGACCGGGGAGCTGTTTTTT
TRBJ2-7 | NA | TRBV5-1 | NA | CASSTGDTNYEQYF | TGCGCCAGCAGCACCGGGGACACCAACTACGAGCAGTACTTC